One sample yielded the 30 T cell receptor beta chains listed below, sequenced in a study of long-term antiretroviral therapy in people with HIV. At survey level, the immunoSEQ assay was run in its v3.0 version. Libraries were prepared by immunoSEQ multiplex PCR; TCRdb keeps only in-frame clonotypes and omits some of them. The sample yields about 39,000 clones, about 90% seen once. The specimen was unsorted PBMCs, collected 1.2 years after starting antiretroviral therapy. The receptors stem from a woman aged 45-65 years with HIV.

CDR3 in amino acids: CASRPYSTGGSDTQYF. In nucleotides, the CDR3 is TGTGCCAGCAGACCCTATTCGACAGGGGGCTCAGATACGCAGTATTTT. The V gene is TRBV7-9, the J gene TRBJ2-3, with 10 bases matching TRBD1. CDR3 length: 16 amino acids. Germline V gives CDR1 SEHNR, CDR2 FQNEAQ (reference sequence). V trimming: 6 bases; J trimming: 4 bases; junction bases outside the gene matches: 10.

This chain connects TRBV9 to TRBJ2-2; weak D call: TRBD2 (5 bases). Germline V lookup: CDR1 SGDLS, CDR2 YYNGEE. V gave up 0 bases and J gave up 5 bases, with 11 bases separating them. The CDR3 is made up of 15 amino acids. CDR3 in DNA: TGTGCCAGCAGCGTAGACACTAGAGGGACCGGGGAGCTGTTTTTT. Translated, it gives CASSVDTRGTGELFF.

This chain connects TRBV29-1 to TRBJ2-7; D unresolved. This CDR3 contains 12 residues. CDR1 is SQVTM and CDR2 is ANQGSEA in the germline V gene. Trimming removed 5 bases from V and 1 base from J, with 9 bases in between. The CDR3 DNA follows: TGCAGCGTTCGACAAGGTTCCTACGAGCAGTACTTC. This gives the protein CSVRQGSYEQYF.

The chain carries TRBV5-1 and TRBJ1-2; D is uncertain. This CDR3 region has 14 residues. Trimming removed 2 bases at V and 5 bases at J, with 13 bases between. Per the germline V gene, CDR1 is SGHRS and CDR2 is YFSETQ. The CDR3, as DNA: TGCGCCAGCAGCTTAGATCAGCCCCATTATGGCTACACCTTC. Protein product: CASSLDQPHYGYTF. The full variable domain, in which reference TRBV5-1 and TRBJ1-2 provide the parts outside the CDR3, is KAGVTQTPRYLIKTRGQQVTLSCSPISGHRSVSWYQQTPGQGLQFLFEYFSETQRNKGNFPGRFSGRQFSNSRSEMNVSTLELGDSALYLCASSLDQPHYGYTFGSGTRLTVV.

The DNA of the CDR3 is TGTGCCACCAAACAAGAATACGAGCAGTACTTC. This gives the protein CATKQEYEQYF. The chain joins TRBV10-3 to TRBJ2-7; D gene unclear. Trimming cost V 10 bases and J 4 bases, with 11 bases left between them. The V gene's germline CDR1 is ENHRY and CDR2 SYGVKD. The CDR3 contains 11 residues.

The CDR3 reads CASSLEGITDTQYF. CDR3 in DNA: TGTGCCAGCAGCTTGGAAGGGATCACAGATACGCAGTATTTT. The rearrangement uses TRBV7-9 and TRBJ2-3; D uncertain. Germline assignment: CDR1 SEHNR and CDR2 FQNEAQ (reference sequence). V was clipped by 3 bases and J by 2 bases, with 9 bases between them. CDR3 size: 14 residues.

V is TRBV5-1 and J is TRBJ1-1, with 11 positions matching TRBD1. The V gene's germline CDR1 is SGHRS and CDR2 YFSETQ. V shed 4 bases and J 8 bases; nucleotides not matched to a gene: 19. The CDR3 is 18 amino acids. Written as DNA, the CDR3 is TGCGCCAGCAGCCGACGAACAGGGGGGACAGGGGGTGGAATGGAAGCTTTCTTT. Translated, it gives CASSRRTGGTGGGMEAFF.

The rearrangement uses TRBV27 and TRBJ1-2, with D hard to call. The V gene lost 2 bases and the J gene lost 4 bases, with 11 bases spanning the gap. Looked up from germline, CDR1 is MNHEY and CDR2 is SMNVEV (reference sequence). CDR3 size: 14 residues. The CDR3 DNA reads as TGTGCCAGCAGTTTAAGGCCTTTGGGCTATGGCTACACCTTC. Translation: CASSLRPLGYGYTF.

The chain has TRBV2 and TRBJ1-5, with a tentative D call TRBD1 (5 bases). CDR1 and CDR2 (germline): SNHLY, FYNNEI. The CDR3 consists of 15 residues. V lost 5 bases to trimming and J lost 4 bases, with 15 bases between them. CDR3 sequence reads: CASSPGRVGNQPQHF. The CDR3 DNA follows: TGTGCCAGCAGTCCGGGCAGGGTTGGTAATCAGCCCCAGCATTTT.

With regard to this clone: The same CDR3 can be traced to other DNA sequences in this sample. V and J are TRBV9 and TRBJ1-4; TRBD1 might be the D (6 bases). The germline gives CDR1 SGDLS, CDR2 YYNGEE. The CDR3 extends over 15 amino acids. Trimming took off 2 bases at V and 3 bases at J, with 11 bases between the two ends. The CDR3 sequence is CASSVEGGANEKLFF. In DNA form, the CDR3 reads TGTGCCAGCAGCGTCGAGGGGGGGGCTAATGAAAAACTGTTTTTT.

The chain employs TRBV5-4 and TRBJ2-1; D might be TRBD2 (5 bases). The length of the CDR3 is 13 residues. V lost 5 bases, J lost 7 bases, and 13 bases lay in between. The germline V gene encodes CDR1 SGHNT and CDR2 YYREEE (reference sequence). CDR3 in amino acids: CASSRAGGNEQFF. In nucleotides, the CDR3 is TGTGCCAGCAGTAGGGCTGGCGGGAATGAGCAGTTCTTC.

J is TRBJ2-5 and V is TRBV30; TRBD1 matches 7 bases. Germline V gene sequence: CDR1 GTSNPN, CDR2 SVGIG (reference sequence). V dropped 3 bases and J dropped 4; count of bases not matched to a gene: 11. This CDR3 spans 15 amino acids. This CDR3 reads CAWSYGQVERETQYF. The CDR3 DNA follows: TGTGCCTGGAGCTACGGACAGGTCGAACGAGAGACCCAGTACTTC. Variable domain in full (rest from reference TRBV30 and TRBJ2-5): SQTIHQWPATLVQPVGSPLSLECTVEGTSNPNLYWYRQAAGRGLQLLFYSVGIGQISSEVPQNLSASRPQDRQFILSSKKLLLSDSGFYLCAWSYGQVERETQYFGPGTRLLVL.

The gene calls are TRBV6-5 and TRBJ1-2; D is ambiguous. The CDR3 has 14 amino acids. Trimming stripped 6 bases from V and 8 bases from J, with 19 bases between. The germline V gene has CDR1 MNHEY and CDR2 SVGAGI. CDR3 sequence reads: CASSAMLGPSGYTF. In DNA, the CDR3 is TGTGCCAGCAGCGCCATGCTAGGCCCCTCCGGCTACACCTTC.

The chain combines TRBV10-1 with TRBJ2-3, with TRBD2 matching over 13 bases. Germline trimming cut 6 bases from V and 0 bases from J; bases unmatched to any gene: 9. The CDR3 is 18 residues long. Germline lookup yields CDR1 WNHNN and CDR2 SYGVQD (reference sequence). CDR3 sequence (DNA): TGCGCCAGCAGCCCAATGACTAGCGGGGGGCCTAGCACAGATACGCAGTATTTT. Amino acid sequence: CASSPMTSGGPSTDTQYF.

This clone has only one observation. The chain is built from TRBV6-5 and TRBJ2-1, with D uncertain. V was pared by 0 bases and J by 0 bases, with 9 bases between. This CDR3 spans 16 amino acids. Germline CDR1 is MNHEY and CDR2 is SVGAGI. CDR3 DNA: TGTGCCAGCAGTTACTCAAGGTTAAGCTCCTACAATGAGCAGTTCTTC. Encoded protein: CASSYSRLSSYNEQFF.

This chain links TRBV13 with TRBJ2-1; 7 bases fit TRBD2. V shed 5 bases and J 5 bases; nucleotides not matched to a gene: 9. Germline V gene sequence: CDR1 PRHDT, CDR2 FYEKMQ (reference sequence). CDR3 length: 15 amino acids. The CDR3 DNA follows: TGTGCCAGCAGCCGAACTCGGGGGGATCACAATGAGCAGTTCTTC. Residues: CASSRTRGDHNEQFF.

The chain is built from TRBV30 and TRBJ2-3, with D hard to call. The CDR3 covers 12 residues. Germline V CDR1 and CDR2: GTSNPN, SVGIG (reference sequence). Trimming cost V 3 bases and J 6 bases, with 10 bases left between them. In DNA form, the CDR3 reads TGTGCCTGGAGACTAATAAGCGATACGCAGTATTTT. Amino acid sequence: CAWRLISDTQYF.

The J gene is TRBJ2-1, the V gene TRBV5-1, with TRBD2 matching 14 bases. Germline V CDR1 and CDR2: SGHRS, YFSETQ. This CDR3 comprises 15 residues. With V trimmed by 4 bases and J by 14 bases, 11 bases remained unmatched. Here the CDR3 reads CASSPTSGGGVGEFF. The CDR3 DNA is TGCGCCAGCAGCCCGACTAGCGGGGGGGGCGTTGGGGAGTTCTTC.

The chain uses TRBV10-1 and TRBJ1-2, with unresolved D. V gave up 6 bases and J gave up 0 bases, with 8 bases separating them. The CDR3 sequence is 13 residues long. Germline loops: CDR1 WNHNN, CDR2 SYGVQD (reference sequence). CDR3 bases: TGCGCCAGCAGCGACGGACCTAACTATGGCTACACCTTC. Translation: CASSDGPNYGYTF.

This chain's CDR3 is CASSLDQGAGNTIYF. The CDR3 DNA reads as TGTGCCAGCAGCTTAGATCAAGGGGCTGGAAACACCATATATTTT. The chain recombines TRBV7-9 with TRBJ1-3, with a tentative D call TRBD1 (5 bases). Germline assignment: CDR1 SEHNR and CDR2 FQNEAQ (reference sequence). Between the trimmed V and J ends, which lost 1 base and 2 bases, there was a span of 9 bases. The CDR3 has 15 amino acids.

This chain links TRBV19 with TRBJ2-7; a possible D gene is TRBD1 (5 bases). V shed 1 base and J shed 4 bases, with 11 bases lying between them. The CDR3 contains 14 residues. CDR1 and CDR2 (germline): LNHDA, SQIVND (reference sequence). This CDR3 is CASSIGPGQYEQYF. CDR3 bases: TGTGCCAGTAGTATAGGCCCAGGGCAGTACGAGCAGTACTTC.

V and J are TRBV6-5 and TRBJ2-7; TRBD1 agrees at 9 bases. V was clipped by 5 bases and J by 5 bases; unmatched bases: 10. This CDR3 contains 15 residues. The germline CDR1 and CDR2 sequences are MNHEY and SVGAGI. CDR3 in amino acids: CASSPARDRAHEQYF. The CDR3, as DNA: TGTGCCAGCAGTCCCGCCCGGGACAGGGCCCACGAGCAGTACTTC.

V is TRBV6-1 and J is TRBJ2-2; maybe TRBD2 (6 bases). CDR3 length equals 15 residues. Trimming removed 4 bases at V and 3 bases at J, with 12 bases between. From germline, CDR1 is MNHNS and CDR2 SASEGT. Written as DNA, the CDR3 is TGTGCCAGCAGTGCCGAACGGGGGTACACCGGGGAGCTGTTTTTT. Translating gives CASSAERGYTGELFF.

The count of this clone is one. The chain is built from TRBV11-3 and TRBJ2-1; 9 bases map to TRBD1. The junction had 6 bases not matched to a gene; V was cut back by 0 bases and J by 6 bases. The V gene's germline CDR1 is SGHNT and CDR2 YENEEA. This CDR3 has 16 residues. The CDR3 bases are TGTGCCAGCAGCTTAGAGGGGACAGGGTTTATCAATGAGCAGTTCTTC. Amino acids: CASSLEGTGFINEQFF.

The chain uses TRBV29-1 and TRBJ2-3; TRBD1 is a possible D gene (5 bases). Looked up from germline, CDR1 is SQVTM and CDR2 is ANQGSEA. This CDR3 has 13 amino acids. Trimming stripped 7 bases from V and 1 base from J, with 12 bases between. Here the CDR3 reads CSACEGGTDTQYF. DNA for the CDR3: TGCAGCGCCTGCGAAGGGGGCACAGATACGCAGTATTTT.

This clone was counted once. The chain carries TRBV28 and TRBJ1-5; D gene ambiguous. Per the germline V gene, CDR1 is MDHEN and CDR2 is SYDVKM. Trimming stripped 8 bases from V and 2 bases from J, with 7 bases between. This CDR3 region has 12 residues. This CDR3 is CASPNGNQPQHF. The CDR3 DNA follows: TGTGCCAGCCCGAACGGCAATCAGCCCCAGCATTTT.

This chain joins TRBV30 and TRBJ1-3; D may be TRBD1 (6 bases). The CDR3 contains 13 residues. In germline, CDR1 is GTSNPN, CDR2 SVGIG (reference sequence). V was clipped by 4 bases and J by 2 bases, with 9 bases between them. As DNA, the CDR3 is TGTGCCTGGACCAGGGGACCTGGAAACACCATATATTTT. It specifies CAWTRGPGNTIYF.

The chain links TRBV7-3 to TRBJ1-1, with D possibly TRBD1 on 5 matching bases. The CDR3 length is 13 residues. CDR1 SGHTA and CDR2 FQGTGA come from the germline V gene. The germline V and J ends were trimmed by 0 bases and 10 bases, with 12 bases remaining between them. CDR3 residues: CASSLTLSGGAFF. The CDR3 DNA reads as TGTGCCAGCAGCTTAACGTTAAGCGGGGGAGCTTTCTTT.

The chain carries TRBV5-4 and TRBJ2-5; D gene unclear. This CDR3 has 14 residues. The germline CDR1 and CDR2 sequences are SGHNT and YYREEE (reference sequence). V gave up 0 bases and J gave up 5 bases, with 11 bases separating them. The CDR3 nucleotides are TGTGCCAGCAGCTTGGTCACACTCCGGGAGACCCAGTACTTC. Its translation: CASSLVTLRETQYF. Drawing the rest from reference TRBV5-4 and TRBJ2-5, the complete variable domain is ETGVTQSPTHLIKTRGQQVTLRCSSQSGHNTVSWYQQALGQGPQFIFQYYREEENGRGNFPPRFSGLQFPNYSSELNVNALELDDSALYLCASSLVTLRETQYFGPGTRLLVL.

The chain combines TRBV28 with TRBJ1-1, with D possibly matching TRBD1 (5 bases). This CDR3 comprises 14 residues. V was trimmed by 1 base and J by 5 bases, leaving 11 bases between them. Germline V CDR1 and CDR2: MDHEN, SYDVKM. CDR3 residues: CASSLFGGSTEAFF. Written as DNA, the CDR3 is TGTGCCAGCAGTTTATTCGGGGGAAGTACTGAAGCTTTCTTT. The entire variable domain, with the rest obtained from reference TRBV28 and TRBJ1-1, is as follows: DVKVTQSSRYLVKRTGEKVFLECVQDMDHENMFWYRQDPGLGLRLIYFSYDVKMKEKGDIPEGYSVSREKKERFSLILESASTNQTSMYLCASSLFGGSTEAFFGQGTRLTVV.